This is a list of T cell receptor beta chains from one sample in a study of blood T cell repertoires in COVID-19. Sequenced by immunoSEQ multiplex PCR; TCRdb stores in-frame clones only, minus some. The sample holds 300,000 to 400,000 clones, approximately 91% seen once. The sequenced sample was peripheral blood. The receptors originated from a woman in her sixties or seventies with COVID-19, enrolled during active disease. CDR3s include the opening cysteine and the closing phenylalanine or tryptophan.

V	J	CDR3
TRBV5-1	TRBJ2-7	CASSPILAGGSNPGHYEQYF
TRBV28	TRBJ2-1	CASRGRGQGAQNEQFF
TRBV4-1	TRBJ2-7	CASSRLAVSYEQYF
TRBV5-8	TRBJ1-1	CASSLIRQGATTEAFF
TRBV7-2	TRBJ2-7	CASSPGPGTGFYEQYF
TRBV24-1	TRBJ1-2	CATSDTTGAFYGYTF
TRBV20-1	TRBJ2-7	CSASSGGYEQYF
TRBV11-2	TRBJ2-7	CASSAGGGYEQYF
TRBV7-8	TRBJ1-1	CASSLAFSNTEAFF
TRBV19	TRBJ1-3	CASSIVQGPGNTIYF
TRBV10-1	TRBJ2-1	CASSEGDRVYNEQFF
TRBV27	TRBJ1-2	CASSRTAHYGYTF
TRBV2	TRBJ2-3	CASKGTSGSTDTQYF
TRBV5-1	TRBJ2-5	CASSFAGGLRETQYF
TRBV5-8	TRBJ2-5	CASSLALEYQETQYF
TRBV19	TRBJ1-1	CASSRQGAETEAFF
TRBV6-5	TRBJ1-2	CASSYAGTGSYGYTF
TRBV7-7	TRBJ1-2	CASSLGQRNGYTF
TRBV6-2/TRBV6-3	TRBJ2-6	CASSQGGTGANVLTF
TRBV7-3	TRBJ1-3	CASSAGTGRTIYF
TRBV15	TRBJ2-5	CATSGGTSGGYQETQYF
TRBV5-4	TRBJ1-2	CASSLNSGTGGYGYTF
TRBV19	TRBJ1-2	CASSPDRGYDGYTF
TRBV4-2	TRBJ2-1	CASSPQRGYNEQFF
TRBV10-3	TRBJ2-6	CAISERTGGSLGANVLTF
TRBV4-1	TRBJ2-2	CASSRTSGGANTGELFF
TRBV24-1	TRBJ2-7	CATSDSGHTYEQYF
TRBV7-2	TRBJ1-4	CASSLYRVHEKLFF
TRBV25-1	TRBJ1-2	CASEGGQGAFYGYTF
TRBV2	TRBJ2-3	CASSEYSGRGGTDTQYF
TRBV27	TRBJ2-7	CASSSAGQSSDEQYF
TRBV2	TRBJ2-5	CASSPSGNEETQYF
TRBV7-3	TRBJ1-1	CASSSQGLADTEAFF
TRBV10-3	TRBJ2-1	CAIRVRGGAGDEQFF
TRBV7-4	TRBJ1-5	CASSHWTVRSNQPQHF
TRBV7-9	TRBJ2-3	CASSFITDTQYF
TRBV4-1	TRBJ1-2	CASSQVPEFYGYTF
TRBV24-1	TRBJ1-2	CATSEGTDRYTF
TRBV4-1	TRBJ1-4	CASSLPSTGREYSTNEKLFF
TRBV5-6	TRBJ1-1	CASSSGQLNTEAFF
TRBV9	TRBJ1-2	CASSHEQGNYGYTF
TRBV27	TRBJ1-1	CASSPQGSEAFF
TRBV6-6	TRBJ1-1	CASSLRGLNTEAFF
TRBV18	TRBJ1-2	CASSEAQDGYGYTF
TRBV29-1	TRBJ1-1	CSGTVNTEAFF
TRBV14	TRBJ2-7	CASSQDSRGLYEQYF
TRBV30	TRBJ1-2	CAWSRLLSNYGYTF
TRBV6-4	TRBJ1-1	CASSDGTGGRGTEAFF
TRBV5-1	TRBJ1-5	CASSLGPQGGNQPQHF
TRBV6-1	TRBJ1-5	CASSDRVAQPQHF
TRBV6-6	TRBJ1-1	CASSIQGTTEAFF
TRBV18	TRBJ1-5	CASARTGGSNQPQHF
TRBV21-1	TRBJ2-7	CASSGWTASFLYEQYF
TRBV14	TRBJ1-2	CASSQSGREVNGYTF